The 32 T cell receptor beta chains below come from one sample, sequenced in a study of blood T cell repertoires in COVID-19. Method: immunoSEQ multiplex PCR; TCRdb's copy keeps in-frame clones and lacks some. The sample lists some 260,000 clones; about 87% were seen once. Sequencing was carried out using peripheral blood. Every receptor here comes from a woman younger than 45 with COVID-19, enrolled during active disease.

The chain is built from TRBV28 and TRBJ2-7, with TRBD1 matching 11 bases. This CDR3 is built from 17 residues. Germline CDR1 reads MDHEN; CDR2 reads SYDVKM. V dropped 5 bases and J dropped 3; count of bases not matched to a gene: 12. This chain's CDR3 is CASSTSRGGQGGYEQYF. The CDR3 coding sequence is TGTGCCAGCAGTACTTCCCGAGGGGGACAGGGGGGCTACGAGCAGTACTTC. Combining the CDR3 with reference TRBV28 and TRBJ2-7 gives the whole variable domain DVKVTQSSRYLVKRTGEKVFLECVQDMDHENMFWYRQDPGLGLRLIYFSYDVKMKEKGDIPEGYSVSREKKERFSLILESASTNQTSMYLCASSTSRGGQGGYEQYFGPGTRLTVT.

This chain links TRBV2 with TRBJ1-4; tentative D call: TRBD1 (5 bases). The CDR3 consists of 14 residues. Germline assignment: CDR1 SNHLY and CDR2 FYNNEI. V was cut by 6 bases and J by 6 bases, with 14 bases left in between. In DNA form, the CDR3 reads TGTGCCAGCAGCGGGGACTCTGGCGATGAAAAACTGTTTTTT. Protein product: CASSGDSGDEKLFF.

V gene TRBV11-2 combines with J gene TRBJ2-1, with 12 bases matching TRBD2. The CDR3 spans 19 residues. V shed 5 bases and J 10 bases; nucleotides not matched to a gene: 21. Germline V gives CDR1 SGHAT, CDR2 FQNNGV. CDR3 sequence: CASSPQPQTSGRLAGEQFF. The CDR3 region has the DNA TGTGCCAGCAGCCCTCAGCCCCAAACTAGCGGGAGGCTGGCGGGCGAGCAGTTCTTC.

The V call is TRBV2, the J call TRBJ1-5; D ambiguous. Germline V lookup: CDR1 SNHLY, CDR2 FYNNEI. The CDR3 runs 15 residues. V lost 2 bases and J lost 6, with 14 bases in between. CDR3 bases: TGTGCCAGCAGTGAAACCGGGAGGGTGGCTCAGCCCCAGCATTTT. Its protein product is CASSETGRVAQPQHF.

This chain links TRBV9 with TRBJ2-1; D is unclear. The CDR3 is made up of 12 amino acids. CDR1 is SGDLS, CDR2 YYNGEE, per germline. The germline V and J ends were trimmed by 2 bases and 8 bases, with 8 bases remaining between them. CDR3 in DNA: TGTGCCAGCAGCGTTAATCCAGATGAGCAGTTCTTC. It specifies CASSVNPDEQFF.

This clone was seen a handful of times. This chain connects TRBV6-2 or TRBV6-3 to TRBJ2-6; D perhaps matches TRBD1 (5 bases). V shed 6 bases and J shed 0 bases, with 9 bases lying between them. Germline CDR1 and CDR2: MNHEY and SVGEGT. The CDR3 is 15 residues long. CDR3 DNA: TGTGCCAGCAGCCTCGACAGCTCTGGGGCCAACGTCCTGACTTTC. It specifies CASSLDSSGANVLTF.

CDR3 DNA sequence: TGTGCCAGCAGTTACTCGATCCAGGGGGCTACGATGAACACTGAAGCTTTCTTT. This translates into CASSYSIQGATMNTEAFF. The V gene is TRBV6-2 or TRBV6-3, the J gene TRBJ1-1; 8 bases fit TRBD1. The V segment lost 0 bases and the J segment 0 bases; nucleotides outside the gene matches: 9. CDR3 length equals 18 residues. The V gene's germline CDR1 is MNHEY and CDR2 SVGEGT.

V and J are TRBV5-6 and TRBJ2-3; TRBD2 matches 10 bases. Germline lookup yields CDR1 SGHDT and CDR2 YYEEEE. The CDR3 covers 18 residues. J lost 5 bases, V lost 1 base, and 13 bases had no gene match. The CDR3 sequence is CASSLIGLAGAGGDTQYF. DNA for the CDR3: TGTGCCAGCAGCTTGATTGGTCTAGCGGGGGCTGGAGGAGATACGCAGTATTTT.

The genes are TRBV6-1 and TRBJ1-5; a possible D gene is TRBD1 (6 bases). Trimming took off 2 bases at V and 0 bases at J, with 14 bases between the two ends. The germline CDR1 and CDR2 sequences are MNHNS and SASEGT. The CDR3 is 17 residues long. The CDR3 nucleotides read TGTGCCAGCAGTGAAAGGACAGACGATTATAGCAATCAGCCCCAGCATTTT. It specifies CASSERTDDYSNQPQHF.

The rearrangement links TRBV7-6 to TRBJ2-6; weak D call: TRBD1 (6 bases). V lost 3 bases and J lost 0, with 12 bases in between. Per germline, CDR1 SGHVS and CDR2 FNYEAQ. The CDR3 has 17 amino acids. CDR3 DNA: TGTGCCAGCAGCTTGACAGGTTTATCCTCTGGGGCCAACGTCCTGACTTTC. Translation: CASSLTGLSSGANVLTF.

This clone was counted a single time. The DNA of the CDR3 is TGTGCCAGCAGCTTGGACTGGAACTACGAGCAGTACGTC. This sequence encodes CASSLDWNYEQYV. This sequence joins TRBV7-9 and TRBJ2-7; D possibly corresponds to TRBD2 (5 bases). Germline V CDR1 and CDR2: SEHNR, FQNEAQ (reference sequence). The length of the CDR3 is 13 residues. V lost 3 bases, J lost 3 bases, and 9 bases lay in between.

The chain employs TRBV7-2 and TRBJ2-7; 7 bases fit TRBD1. Germline values: CDR1 SGHTA, CDR2 FQGNSA. The length of the CDR3 is 13 residues. J gave up 2 bases and V 2 bases, and 0 bases lay outside the gene matches. The CDR3 DNA is TGTGCCAGCAGCTTAACAGGGGCCTACGAGCAGTACGTC. It translates to CASSLTGAYEQYV.

The chain joins TRBV28 to TRBJ2-7; D remains ambiguous. The CDR3 has 11 amino acids. The V gene's germline CDR1 is MDHEN and CDR2 SYDVKM. V lost 7 bases and J lost 5, with 9 bases in between. The CDR3 region is CASTIRDEQYF. The CDR3 region has the DNA TGTGCCAGCACCATAAGAGACGAGCAGTACTTC.

CDR3 sequence reads: CATARGDEDTQYF. CDR3 coding DNA: TGTGCCACGGCGCGGGGGGACGAAGATACGCAGTATTTT. The chain recombines TRBV28 with TRBJ2-3; TRBD2 matches at 8 bases. The CDR3 consists of 13 residues. The germline V gene encodes CDR1 MDHEN and CDR2 SYDVKM. V lost 10 bases to trimming and J lost 5 bases; unmatched junction nucleotides: 8.

This chain uses TRBV18 with TRBJ1-1; 8 nucleotides align to TRBD1. Germline CDR1 is KGHSH and CDR2 is LQKENI. The V segment lost 5 bases and the J segment 1 base; nucleotides outside the gene matches: 6. The CDR3 has 15 amino acids. The CDR3 region is CASSKDQGANTEAFF. The CDR3 coding sequence is TGTGCCAGCTCAAAAGACCAGGGGGCGAACACTGAAGCTTTCTTT.

J is TRBJ2-1 and V is TRBV28; 8 bases are shared with TRBD2. The germline CDR1 and CDR2 sequences are MDHEN and SYDVKM. Losses at the gene ends were 3 bases for V and 5 bases for J; bases not matched to a gene: 9. This CDR3 spans 16 amino acids. The CDR3 loop is CASSFLRGAPHNEQFF. CDR3 DNA sequence: TGTGCCAGCAGTTTCTTGCGGGGGGCACCCCACAATGAGCAGTTCTTC.

CDR3 nucleotides: TGTGCCAGCAGCCATCTAGCGGAGTACACAGATACGCAGTATTTT. This translates into CASSHLAEYTDTQYF. The gene calls are TRBV14 and TRBJ2-3, with 7 positions matching TRBD2. V lost 3 bases, J lost 2 bases, and 5 bases stayed unmatched. The CDR3 contains 15 residues. The germline CDR1 and CDR2 sequences are SGHDN and FVKESK.

The chain uses TRBV7-2 and TRBJ2-7, with 9 positions matching TRBD2. After removal of 2 bases from V and 2 bases from J, the junction contained 4 bases not matched to a gene. The CDR3 is 15 residues long. The germline CDR1 and CDR2 sequences are SGHTA and FQGNSA. Here the CDR3 reads CASSLSGGTTYEQYF. The DNA for the CDR3 is TGTGCCAGCAGCTTAAGCGGGGGGACGACCTACGAGCAGTACTTC.

This rearrangement joins TRBV5-1 to TRBJ2-1; 12 bases line up with TRBD2. Germline V gene lookup returns CDR1 SGHRS and CDR2 YFSETQ. This CDR3 has 20 residues. Trimming cost V 0 bases and J 4 bases; bases outside gene matches: 14. The CDR3 sequence: CASSLGDTGLAGLGYNEQFF. DNA for the CDR3: TGCGCCAGCAGCTTGGGGGACACCGGACTAGCGGGGCTAGGGTACAATGAGCAGTTCTTC.

The V gene is TRBV10-3, the J gene TRBJ2-2, with a weak D call TRBD1 (6 bases). V was clipped by 6 bases and J by 2 bases, with 16 bases between them. The CDR3 has 16 residues. Per germline, CDR1 ENHRY and CDR2 SYGVKD. This chain's CDR3 is CAISGNRVPNTGELFF. CDR3 bases: TGTGCCATCAGCGGGAACAGGGTCCCCAACACCGGGGAGCTGTTTTTT.

This clone was seen a single time. J is TRBJ1-4 and V is TRBV9; D perhaps matches TRBD1 (5 bases). Trimming pared 4 bases from V and 4 bases from J, leaving 17 bases between. Germline values: CDR1 SGDLS, CDR2 YYNGEE. The CDR3 length is 16 residues. The CDR3 bases are TGTGCCAGCAGCCGTACAGGTGTGGGCCGTAATGAAAAACTGTTTTTT. This codes for CASSRTGVGRNEKLFF.

In its sample, this clone was seen once. The chain employs TRBV5-1 and TRBJ1-4; possibly TRBD1 for D (5 bases). Per germline, CDR1 SGHRS and CDR2 YFSETQ. V lost 0 bases, J lost 1 base, and 7 bases lay in between. This CDR3 comprises 15 residues. CDR3: CASSLAGETNEKLFF. Written as DNA, the CDR3 is TGCGCCAGCAGCTTGGCGGGGGAAACTAATGAAAAACTGTTTTTT.

V usage is TRBV6-5 and J usage is TRBJ2-3; D possibly corresponds to TRBD1 (6 bases). The CDR3 is made up of 14 amino acids. Trimming shortened V by 5 bases and J by 0 bases, and 9 bases separated the two germline ends. Germline V gene sequence: CDR1 MNHEY, CDR2 SVGAGI. In DNA form, the CDR3 reads TGTGCCAGCAGTCGGACAGCTAGCACAGATACGCAGTATTTT. This codes for CASSRTASTDTQYF.

The V gene is TRBV14, the J gene TRBJ1-4; TRBD1 might be the D (5 bases). Germline V gives CDR1 SGHDN, CDR2 FVKESK. The CDR3 runs 16 residues. Trimming removed 4 bases at V and 7 bases at J, with 19 bases between. This CDR3 is CASSPPGLTGSEKLFF. In nucleotides, the CDR3 is TGTGCCAGCAGCCCCCCAGGGCTTACGGGTAGTGAAAAACTGTTTTTT.

The table lists this clone with many counts. The CDR3 DNA reads as TGTGCCGTCCCTCCTAGCGGACCGAACACCGGGGAGCTGTTTTTT. This encodes CAVPPSGPNTGELFF. The chain links TRBV30 to TRBJ2-2; TRBD2 agrees at 7 bases. The V gene end was trimmed by 8 bases and the J gene end by 0 bases; junction bases not matched to a gene: 9. Germline loops: CDR1 GTSNPN, CDR2 SVGIG (reference sequence). The CDR3 runs 15 residues.

The DNA for the CDR3 is TGTGCCAGCAGCTTCGGGGGGTTTCAAGAGACCCAGTACTTC. Translation: CASSFGGFQETQYF. The chain is built from TRBV11-3 and TRBJ2-5; TRBD2 matches at 7 bases. The CDR3 covers 14 residues. Trimming cost V 3 bases and J 2 bases; bases outside gene matches: 3. Germline lookup yields CDR1 SGHNT and CDR2 YENEEA.

As DNA, the CDR3 is TGTGCCAGCAGCGTAGAGCTAGCGGGGACTTACAATGAGCAGTTCTTC. Amino acid sequence: CASSVELAGTYNEQFF. V and J are TRBV9 and TRBJ2-1; 9 positions match TRBD2. V lost 0 bases, J lost 4 bases, and 5 bases stayed unmatched. The CDR3 covers 16 residues. The germline V gene encodes CDR1 SGDLS and CDR2 YYNGEE.

The CDR3 reads CASRTGLVVGELFF. CDR3 DNA: TGTGCCAGTAGAACTGGACTAGTTGTCGGGGAGCTGTTTTTT. The V call is TRBV19, the J call TRBJ2-2; 7 positions match TRBD2. V dropped 6 bases and J dropped 7; count of bases not matched to a gene: 8. The CDR3 has 14 residues. Per germline, CDR1 LNHDA and CDR2 SQIVND (reference sequence). The full variable domain, rest sourced from reference TRBV19 and TRBJ2-2, is DGGITQSPKYLFRKEGQNVTLSCEQNLNHDAMYWYRQDPGQGLRLIYYSQIVNDFQKGDIAEGYSVSREKKESFPLTVTSAQKNPTAFYLCASRTGLVVGELFFGEGSRLTVL.

This clone has just a few counts. The chain combines TRBV28 with TRBJ2-7; tentative D call: TRBD2 (5 bases). V lost 4 bases, J lost 3 bases, and 10 bases lay in between. There are 13 residues in the CDR3. Germline V gene lookup returns CDR1 MDHEN and CDR2 SYDVKM. The CDR3 sequence is CASSSGLDYEQYF. CDR3 bases: TGTGCCAGCAGTTCAGGACTGGACTACGAGCAGTACTTC.

The chain joins TRBV5-1 to TRBJ2-1, with a possible D match to TRBD2 (6 bases). Trimming took 3 bases from V and 5 from J, leaving 15 bases between them. The CDR3 totals 15 residues. Germline V gene sequence: CDR1 SGHRS, CDR2 YFSETQ. The CDR3 nucleotides are TGCGCCAGCAGCTCCCCCGCGGGGTTCCACAATGAGCAGTTCTTC. It yields the protein CASSSPAGFHNEQFF. The full variable domain, in which reference TRBV5-1 and TRBJ2-1 provide the parts outside the CDR3, is KAGVTQTPRYLIKTRGQQVTLSCSPISGHRSVSWYQQTPGQGLQFLFEYFSETQRNKGNFPGRFSGRQFSNSRSEMNVSTLELGDSALYLCASSSPAGFHNEQFFGPGTRLTVL.

The V and J genes are TRBV4-3 and TRBJ2-1, with D perhaps matching TRBD2 (6 bases). The CDR3 covers 13 residues. Per the germline V gene, CDR1 is LGHNA and CDR2 is YSLEER. The germline V and J ends were trimmed by 8 bases and 14 bases, with 22 bases remaining between them. The CDR3 loop reads CASGPSAGGLEFF. The CDR3 DNA sequence: TGCGCCAGCGGCCCTAGCGCCGGGGGTTTGGAGTTCTTC.

The chain couples TRBV15 to TRBJ2-4, with D perhaps matching TRBD2 (6 bases). This CDR3 region has 17 residues. V shed 5 bases and J shed 0 bases, with 17 bases lying between them. Germline CDR1 is LNHNV and CDR2 is YYDKDF (reference sequence). The DNA for the CDR3 is TGTGCCACCAGCCCCCGGCCCGGACTACTAGCCAAAAACATTCAGTACTTC. Its translation: CATSPRPGLLAKNIQYF.